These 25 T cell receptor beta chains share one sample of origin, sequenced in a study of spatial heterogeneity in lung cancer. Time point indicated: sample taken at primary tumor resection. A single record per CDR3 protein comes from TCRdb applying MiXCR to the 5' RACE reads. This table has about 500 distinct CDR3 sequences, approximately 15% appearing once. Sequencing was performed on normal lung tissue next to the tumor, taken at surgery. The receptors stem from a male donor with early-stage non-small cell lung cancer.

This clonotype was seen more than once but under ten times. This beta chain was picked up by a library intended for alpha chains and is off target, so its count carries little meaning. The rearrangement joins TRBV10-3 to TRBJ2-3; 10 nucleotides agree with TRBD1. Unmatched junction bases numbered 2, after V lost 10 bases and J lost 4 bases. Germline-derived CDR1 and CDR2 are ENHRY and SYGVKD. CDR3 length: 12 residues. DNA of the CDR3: TGTGCCACCGGGACAGGGGCAGATACGCAGTATTTT. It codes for CATGTGADTQYF.

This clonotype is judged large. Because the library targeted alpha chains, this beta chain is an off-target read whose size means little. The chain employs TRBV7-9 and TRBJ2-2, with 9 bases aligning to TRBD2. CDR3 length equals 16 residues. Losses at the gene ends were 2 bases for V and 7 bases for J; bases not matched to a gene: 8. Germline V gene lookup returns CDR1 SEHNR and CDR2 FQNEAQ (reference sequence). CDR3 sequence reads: CASSLLAGGPGGELFF. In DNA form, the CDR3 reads TGTGCCAGCAGCTTACTTGCGGGAGGGCCAGGCGGGGAGCTGTTTTTT.

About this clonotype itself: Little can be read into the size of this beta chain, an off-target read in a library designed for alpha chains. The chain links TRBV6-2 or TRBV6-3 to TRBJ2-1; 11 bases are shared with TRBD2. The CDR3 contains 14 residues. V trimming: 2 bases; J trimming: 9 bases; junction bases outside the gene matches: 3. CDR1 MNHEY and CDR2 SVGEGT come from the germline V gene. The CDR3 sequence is CASSYILAGGEQFF. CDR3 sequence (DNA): TGTGCCAGCAGTTACATCCTAGCGGGGGGTGAGCAGTTCTTC.

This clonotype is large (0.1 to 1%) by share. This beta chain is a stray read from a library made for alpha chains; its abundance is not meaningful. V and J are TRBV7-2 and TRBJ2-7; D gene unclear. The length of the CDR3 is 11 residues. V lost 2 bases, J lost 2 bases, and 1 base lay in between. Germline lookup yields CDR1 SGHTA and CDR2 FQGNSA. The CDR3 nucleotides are TGTGCCAGCAGCTTAACCTACGAGCAGTACTTC. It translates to CASSLTYEQYF.

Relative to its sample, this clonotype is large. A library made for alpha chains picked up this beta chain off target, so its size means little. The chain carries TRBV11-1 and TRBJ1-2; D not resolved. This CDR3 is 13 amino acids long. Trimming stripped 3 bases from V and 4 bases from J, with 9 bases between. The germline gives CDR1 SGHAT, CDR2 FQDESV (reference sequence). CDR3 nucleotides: TGTGCCAGCAGCTTCCCCAGCGGCTATGGCTACACCTTC. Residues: CASSFPSGYGYTF.

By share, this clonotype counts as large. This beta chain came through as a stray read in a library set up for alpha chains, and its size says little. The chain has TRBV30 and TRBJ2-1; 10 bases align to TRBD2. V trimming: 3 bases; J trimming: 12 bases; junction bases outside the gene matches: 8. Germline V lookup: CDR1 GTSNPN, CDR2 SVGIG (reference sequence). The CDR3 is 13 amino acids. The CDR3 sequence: CAWRELAGRVQFF. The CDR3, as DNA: TGTGCCTGGAGAGAACTAGCGGGAAGGGTGCAGTTCTTC.

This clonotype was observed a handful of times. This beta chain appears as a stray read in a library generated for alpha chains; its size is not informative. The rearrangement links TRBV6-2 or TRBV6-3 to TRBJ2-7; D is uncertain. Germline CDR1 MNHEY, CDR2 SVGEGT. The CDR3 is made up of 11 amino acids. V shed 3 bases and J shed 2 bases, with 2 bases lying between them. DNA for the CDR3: TGTGCCAGCAGTTATACCTACGAGCAGTACTTC. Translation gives CASSYTYEQYF.

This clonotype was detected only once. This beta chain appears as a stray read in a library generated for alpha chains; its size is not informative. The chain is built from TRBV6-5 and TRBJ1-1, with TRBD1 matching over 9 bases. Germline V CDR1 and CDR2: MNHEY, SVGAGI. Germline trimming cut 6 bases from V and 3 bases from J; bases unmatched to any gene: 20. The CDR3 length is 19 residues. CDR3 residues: CASSLIRAILQGADTEAFF. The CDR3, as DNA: TGTGCCAGCAGCCTTATTCGGGCGATTCTACAGGGGGCGGACACTGAAGCTTTCTTT.

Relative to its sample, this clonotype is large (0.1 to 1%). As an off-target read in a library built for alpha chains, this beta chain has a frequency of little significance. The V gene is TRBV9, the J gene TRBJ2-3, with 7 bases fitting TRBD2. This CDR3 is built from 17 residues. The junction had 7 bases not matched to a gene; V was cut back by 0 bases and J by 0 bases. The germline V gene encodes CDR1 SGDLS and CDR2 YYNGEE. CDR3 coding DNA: TGTGCCAGCAGCGTAGGACGGGGACTACGTAGCACAGATACGCAGTATTTT. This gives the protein CASSVGRGLRSTDTQYF.

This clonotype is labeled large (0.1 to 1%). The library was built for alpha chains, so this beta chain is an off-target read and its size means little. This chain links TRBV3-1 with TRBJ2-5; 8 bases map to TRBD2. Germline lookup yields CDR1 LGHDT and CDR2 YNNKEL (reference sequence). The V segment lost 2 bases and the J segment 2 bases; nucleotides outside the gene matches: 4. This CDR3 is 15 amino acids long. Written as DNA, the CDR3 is TGTGCCAGCAGCCAACAGCGGGGGCCGCAAGAGACCCAGTACTTC. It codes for CASSQQRGPQETQYF.

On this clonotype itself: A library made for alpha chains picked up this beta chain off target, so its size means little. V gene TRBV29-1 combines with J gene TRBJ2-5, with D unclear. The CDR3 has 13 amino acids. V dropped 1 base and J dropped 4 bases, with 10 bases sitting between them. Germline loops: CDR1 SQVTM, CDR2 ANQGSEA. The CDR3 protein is CSVEAGPGETQYF. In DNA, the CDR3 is TGCAGCGTTGAAGCTGGGCCCGGAGAGACCCAGTACTTC.

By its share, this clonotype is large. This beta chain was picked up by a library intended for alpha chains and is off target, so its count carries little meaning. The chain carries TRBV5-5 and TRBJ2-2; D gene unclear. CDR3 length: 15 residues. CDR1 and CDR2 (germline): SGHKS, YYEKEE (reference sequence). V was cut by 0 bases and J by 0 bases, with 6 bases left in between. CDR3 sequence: CASSLDWANTGELFF. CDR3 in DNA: TGTGCCAGCAGCTTGGACTGGGCGAACACCGGGGAGCTGTTTTTT.

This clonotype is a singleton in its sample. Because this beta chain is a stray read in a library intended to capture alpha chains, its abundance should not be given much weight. The DNA for the CDR3 is TGTGCCAGCAGCCGCGACAGAGACGAGCAGTACTTC. Its protein product is CASSRDRDEQYF. The V and J genes are TRBV7-9 and TRBJ2-7, with TRBD1 as a possible D gene (5 bases). Germline CDR1 and CDR2: SEHNR and FQNEAQ (reference sequence). CDR3 length equals 12 residues. V gave up 5 bases and J gave up 5 bases, with 10 bases separating them.

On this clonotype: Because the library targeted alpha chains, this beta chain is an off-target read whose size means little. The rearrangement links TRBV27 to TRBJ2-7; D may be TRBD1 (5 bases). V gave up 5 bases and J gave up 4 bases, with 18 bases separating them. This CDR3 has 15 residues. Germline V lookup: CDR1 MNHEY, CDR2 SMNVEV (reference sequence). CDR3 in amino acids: CASSGRVGRQYEQYF. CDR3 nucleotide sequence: TGTGCCAGCAGTGGTCGCGTTGGGCGACAGTACGAGCAGTACTTC.

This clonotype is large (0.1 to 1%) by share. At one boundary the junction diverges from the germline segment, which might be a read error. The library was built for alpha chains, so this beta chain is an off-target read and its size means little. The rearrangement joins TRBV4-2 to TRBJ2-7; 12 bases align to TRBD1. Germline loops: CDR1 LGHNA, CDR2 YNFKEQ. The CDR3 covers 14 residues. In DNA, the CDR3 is TGTGCCAGCAGCCAAGAGGGACAGGGGGCTAGGCCGGGCTTC. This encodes CASSQEGQGARPGF.

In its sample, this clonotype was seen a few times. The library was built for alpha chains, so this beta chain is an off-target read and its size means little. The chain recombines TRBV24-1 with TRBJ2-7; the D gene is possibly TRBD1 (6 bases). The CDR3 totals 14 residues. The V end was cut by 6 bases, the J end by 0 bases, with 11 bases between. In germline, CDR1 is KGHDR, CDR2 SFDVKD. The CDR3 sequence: CATSSPDSSYEQYF. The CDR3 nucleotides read TGTGCCACCAGTTCCCCGGACAGCTCCTACGAGCAGTACTTC.

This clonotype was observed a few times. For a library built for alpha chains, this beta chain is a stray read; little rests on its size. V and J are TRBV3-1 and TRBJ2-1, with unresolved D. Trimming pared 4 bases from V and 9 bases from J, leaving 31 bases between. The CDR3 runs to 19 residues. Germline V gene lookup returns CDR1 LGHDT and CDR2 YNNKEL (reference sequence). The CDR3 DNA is TGTGCCAGCAGCCCAACAACGATGAGGACCAACTGGATACGTGGTGAGCAGTTCTTC. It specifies CASSPTTMRTNWIRGEQFF.

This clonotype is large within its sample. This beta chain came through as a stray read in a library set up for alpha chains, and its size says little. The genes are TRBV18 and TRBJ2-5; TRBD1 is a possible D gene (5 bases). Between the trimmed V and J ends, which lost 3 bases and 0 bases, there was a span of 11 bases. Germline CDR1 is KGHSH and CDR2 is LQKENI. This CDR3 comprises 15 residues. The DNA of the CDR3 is TGTGCCAGCTCACCGGCCAGGGCGTACCAAGAGACCCAGTACTTC. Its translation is CASSPARAYQETQYF.

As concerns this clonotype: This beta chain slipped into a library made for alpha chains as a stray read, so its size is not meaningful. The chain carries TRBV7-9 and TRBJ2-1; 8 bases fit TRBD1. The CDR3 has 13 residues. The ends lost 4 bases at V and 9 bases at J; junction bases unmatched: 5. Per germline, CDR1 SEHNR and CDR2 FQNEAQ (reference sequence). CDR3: CASSWDRLGEQFF. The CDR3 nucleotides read TGTGCCAGCAGCTGGGACAGGCTAGGTGAGCAGTTCTTC.

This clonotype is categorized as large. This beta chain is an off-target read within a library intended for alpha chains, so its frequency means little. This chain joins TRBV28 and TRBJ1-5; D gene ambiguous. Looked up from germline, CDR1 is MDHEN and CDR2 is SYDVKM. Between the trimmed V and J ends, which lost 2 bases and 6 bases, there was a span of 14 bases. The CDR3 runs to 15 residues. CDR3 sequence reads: CASSLGVLGIQPQHF. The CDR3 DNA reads TGTGCCAGCAGTTTAGGAGTACTCGGGATTCAGCCCCAGCATTTT.

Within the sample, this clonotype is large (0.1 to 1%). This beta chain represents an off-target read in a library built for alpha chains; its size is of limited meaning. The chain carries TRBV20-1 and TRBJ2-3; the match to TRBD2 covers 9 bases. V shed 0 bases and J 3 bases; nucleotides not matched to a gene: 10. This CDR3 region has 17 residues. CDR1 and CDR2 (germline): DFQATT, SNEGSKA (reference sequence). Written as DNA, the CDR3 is TGCAGTGCTAGAGATATAAAAGCTAGCGGGGAAACAGATACGCAGTATTTT. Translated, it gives CSARDIKASGETDTQYF.

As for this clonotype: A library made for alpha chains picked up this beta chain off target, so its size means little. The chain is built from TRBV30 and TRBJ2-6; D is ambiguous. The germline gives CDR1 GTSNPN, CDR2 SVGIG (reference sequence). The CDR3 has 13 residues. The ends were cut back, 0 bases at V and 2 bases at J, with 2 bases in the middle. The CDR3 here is CAWSVAGANVLTF. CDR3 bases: TGTGCCTGGAGTGTCGCTGGGGCCAACGTCCTGACTTTC.

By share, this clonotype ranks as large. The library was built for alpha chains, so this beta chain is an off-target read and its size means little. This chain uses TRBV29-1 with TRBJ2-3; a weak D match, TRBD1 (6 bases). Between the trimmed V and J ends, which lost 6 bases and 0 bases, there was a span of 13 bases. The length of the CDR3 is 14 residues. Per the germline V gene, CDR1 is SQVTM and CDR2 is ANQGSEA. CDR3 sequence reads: CSVGPGQSTDTQYF. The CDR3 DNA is TGCAGCGTGGGCCCGGGACAAAGCACAGATACGCAGTATTTT.

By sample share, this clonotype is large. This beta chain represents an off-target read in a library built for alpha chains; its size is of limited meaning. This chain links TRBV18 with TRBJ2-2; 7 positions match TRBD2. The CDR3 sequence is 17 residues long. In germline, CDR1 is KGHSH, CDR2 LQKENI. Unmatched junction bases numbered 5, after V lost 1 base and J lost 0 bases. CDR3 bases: TGTGCCAGCTCACCACTCGGGGGACTACCGAACACCGGGGAGCTGTTTTTT. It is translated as CASSPLGGLPNTGELFF.

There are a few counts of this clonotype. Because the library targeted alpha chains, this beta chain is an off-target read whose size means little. The CDR3 DNA is TGCAGTGCTAGTGGTGCTAGCGGGGTGAACACCGGGGAGCTGTTTTTT. Its translation is CSASGASGVNTGELFF. This chain uses TRBV20-1 with TRBJ2-2, with TRBD2 identical over 9 bases. The CDR3 has 16 residues. J gave up 1 base and V 3 bases, and 6 bases lay outside the gene matches. CDR1 and CDR2 (germline): DFQATT, SNEGSKA (reference sequence).